This TCR beta chain was sequenced in a study of OX40 agonist ivuxolimab in advanced cancers. The method was immunoSEQ multiplex PCR; TCRdb's version includes in-frame clones alone and lacks a portion of them. The sample lists more than 95,000 clones, around 93% occurring once. Peripheral blood came from all dose cohorts at three timepoints. This CDR3 spans 15 amino acids. V lost 0 bases and J lost 0, with 7 bases in between. Germline assignment: CDR1 SGHRS and CDR2 YFSETQ. Sequencing used CD4+ or CD8+ T cells sorted from blood, obtained in a trial of the OX40 agonist ivuxolimab. This receptor was obtained from an adult with an advanced solid tumor such as melanoma, head and neck, liver or kidney cancer. The chain is built from TRBV5-1 and TRBJ1-3; D is unclear. CDR3 residues: CASSLDPSSGNTIYF. CDR3 coding DNA: TGCGCCAGCAGCTTGGACCCCAGCTCTGGAAACACCATATATTTT.